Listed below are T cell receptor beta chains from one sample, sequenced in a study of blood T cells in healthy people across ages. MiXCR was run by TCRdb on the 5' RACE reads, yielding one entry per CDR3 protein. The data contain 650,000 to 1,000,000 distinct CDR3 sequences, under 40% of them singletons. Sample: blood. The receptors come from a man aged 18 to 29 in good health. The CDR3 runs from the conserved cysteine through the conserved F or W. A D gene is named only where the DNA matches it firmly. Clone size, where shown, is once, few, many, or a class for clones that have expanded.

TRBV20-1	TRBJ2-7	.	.	TGCAGTGTAGTTGGGGACGGTCCCTTACGAGAGCAGTACTTC	CSVVGDGPLREQYF
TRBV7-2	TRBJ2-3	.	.	TGTGCCAGCAGCTCCCTAACCTCTAGCACAGATACGCAGTATTTT	CASSSLTSSTDTQYF
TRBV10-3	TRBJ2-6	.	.	TGTGCCATCAGTGACGGTGAGGGGGGGGGATCTGGGGCCAACGTCCTGACTTTC	CAISDGEGGGSGANVLTF
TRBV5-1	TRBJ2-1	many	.	TGCGCCAGCAGCCTACCTGACAGTTCCTACAATGAGCAGTTCTTC	CASSLPDSSYNEQFF
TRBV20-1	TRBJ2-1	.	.	TGCAGTGCCGAGGGGGGCTCGAGCTCCTACAATGAGCAGTTCTTC	CSAEGGSSSYNEQFF
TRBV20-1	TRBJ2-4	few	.	TGCAGTGCTAGAGAGGGTCAAGCCAAAAACATTCAGTACTTC	CSAREGQAKNIQYF
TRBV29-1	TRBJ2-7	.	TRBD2	TGCAGCGTTGAGGCTAGCGGGAGGGTATACAATGAGCAGTACTTC	CSVEASGRVYNEQYF
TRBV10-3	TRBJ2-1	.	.	TGTGCCATCAGTGAGGATACAGGGAGGGACCCATGGACGGTGGAGCAGTTCTTC	CAISEDTGRDPWTVEQFF
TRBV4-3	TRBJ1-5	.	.	TGCGCCAGCAGCCAAGAGATTGGAAGCAGTCAGCCCCAGCATTTT	CASSQEIGSSQPQHF
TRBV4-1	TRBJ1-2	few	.	TGCGCCAGCAGCCAAGAGTGGTCAGCAGCTAACTATGGCTACACCTTC	CASSQEWSAANYGYTF
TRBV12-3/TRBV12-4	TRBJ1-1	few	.	TGTGCCAGCATCATGAACACTGAAGCTTTCTTT	CASIMNTEAFF
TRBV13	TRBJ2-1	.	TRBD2	TGTGCCAGCAGCTCAAGACTAGCGGGGGCCTCCAGTGAGCAGTTCTTC	CASSSRLAGASSEQFF
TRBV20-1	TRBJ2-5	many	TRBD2	TGCAGTGCTAGAGATGGCGGGGACTATCAAGAGACCCAGTACTTC	CSARDGGDYQETQYF
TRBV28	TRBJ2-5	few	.	TGTGCCAGCAGTTTTCGGGTTCCCCAAGAGACCCAGTACTTC	CASSFRVPQETQYF
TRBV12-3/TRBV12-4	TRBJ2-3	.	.	TGTGTCAGCGAGGGAAGGGGCACAGATACGCAGTATTTT	CVSEGRGTDTQYF
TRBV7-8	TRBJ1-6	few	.	TGTGCCAGCAGCTCAGAGACAGGAAACAATTCGCCCCTCCACTTT	CASSSETGNNSPLHF
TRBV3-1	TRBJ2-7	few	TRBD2	TGTGCCAGCAGCCAAGTAGGGACTAGCCCACGCGGGGGGTCCTACGAGCAGTACTTC	CASSQVGTSPRGGSYEQYF
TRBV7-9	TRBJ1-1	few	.	TGTGCCAGCAGCTCCTTCGGAGTGGCCACTGAAGCTTTCTTT	CASSSFGVATEAFF
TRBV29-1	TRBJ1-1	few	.	TGCAGCGGCCGACAAGCGAACACTGAAGCTTTCTTT	CSGRQANTEAFF
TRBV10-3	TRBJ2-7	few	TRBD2	TGTGCCACCAAGGCGGGGGACCCCTCCTACGAGCAGTACTTC	CATKAGDPSYEQYF
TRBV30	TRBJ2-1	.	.	TGTGCCGGGAAGGTAGCAGGCGATGAGCAGTTCTTC	CAGKVAGDEQFF
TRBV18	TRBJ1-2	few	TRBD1	TGTGCCAGCTCACCACGGACAGGGGGATTCTATGGCTACACCTTC	CASSPRTGGFYGYTF
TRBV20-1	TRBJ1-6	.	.	TGCAGTGCTAGGGACTTCAATTATAATTCACCCCTCCACTTT	CSARDFNYNSPLHF
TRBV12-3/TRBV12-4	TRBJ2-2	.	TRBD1	TGTGCCAGCAGCCAAAGACAGGGGGTGAGCACCGGGGAGCTGTTTTTT	CASSQRQGVSTGELFF
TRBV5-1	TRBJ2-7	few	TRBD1	TGCGCCAGCAGCTTACCGGGACAGGACTACGAGCAGTACTTC	CASSLPGQDYEQYF
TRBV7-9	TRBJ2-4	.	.	TGTGCCAGCAGCTTACCGCTGACAGTTTTCGAGTACGGGCAGTACTTC	CASSLPLTVFEYGQYF
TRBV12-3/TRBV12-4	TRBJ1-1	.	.	TGTGCCAGCAGTTTATCAGAGATGAGCACTGAAGCTTTCTTT	CASSLSEMSTEAFF
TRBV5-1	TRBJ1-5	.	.	TGCGCCAGCAGCTCGGGACTGGATCAGCTCCAGCATTTT	CASSSGLDQLQHF
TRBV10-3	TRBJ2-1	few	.	TGTGCCATCAGTCAAGGAGAAGGCTCCTACAATGAGCAGTTCTTC	CAISQGEGSYNEQFF
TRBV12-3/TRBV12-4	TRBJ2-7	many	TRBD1	TGTGCCAGCAGTTCCGACAGGGGCGAGCAGTACTTC	CASSSDRGEQYF
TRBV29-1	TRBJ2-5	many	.	TGCAGCACACTAGGGGAGGACCAAGAGACCCAGTACTTC	CSTLGEDQETQYF
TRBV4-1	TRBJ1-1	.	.	TGCGCCAGCAGCCAAGGTGTCAGCCGGGACATGGGAGCTTTCTTT	CASSQGVSRDMGAFF
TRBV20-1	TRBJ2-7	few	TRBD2	TGCAGTGCTAGAGACCCGACTAGCGGGGGGGGGAATGAGCAGTACTTC	CSARDPTSGGGNEQYF
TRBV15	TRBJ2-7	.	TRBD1	TGTGTCACCAGCAGAGGCCCCGGACAGGGGGCCTACGAGCAGTACTTC	CVTSRGPGQGAYEQYF
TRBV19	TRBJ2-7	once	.	TGTGCCAGTAGTATTCGTGGGGCCAACGAGCAGTACTTC	CASSIRGANEQYF
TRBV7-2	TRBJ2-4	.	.	TGTGCCAGCAGCTTAGGGGGCCTACTAGCCAATGAGCAGTACTTC	CASSLGGLLANEQYF
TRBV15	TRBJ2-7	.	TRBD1	TGTGCCACCAGCCCCCGGGACAGGGGAGACGAGCAGTACTTC	CATSPRDRGDEQYF
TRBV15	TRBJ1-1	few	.	TGTGCCACCAGCAGGCCCGGGGCTTTCTTT	CATSRPGAFF
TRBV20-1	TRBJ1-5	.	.	TGCAGTGCTAGAGATTTGAAAGGGGGAAATAGCAATCAGCCCCAGCATTTT	CSARDLKGGNSNQPQHF
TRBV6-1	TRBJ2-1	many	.	TGTGCCAGCAGTGACCGGTGGAGGGCTCTCCCCAATGAGCAGTTCTTC	CASSDRWRALPNEQFF
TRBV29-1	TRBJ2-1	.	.	TGCAGCCCCCGCCCAGTGGACTCGATCTACAATGAGCAGTTCTTC	CSPRPVDSIYNEQFF
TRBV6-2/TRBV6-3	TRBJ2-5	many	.	TGTGCCAGCAGGCGGGACAGAAGAAAAGAGACCCAGTACTTC	CASRRDRRKETQYF
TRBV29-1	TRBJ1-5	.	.	TGCAGCGTTGTATTAGATAGCAATCAGCCCCAGCATTTT	CSVVLDSNQPQHF
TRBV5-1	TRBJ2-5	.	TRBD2	TGCGCCAGCAGCATGGGGCTAGCGGACCAAGAGACCCAGTACTTC	CASSMGLADQETQYF
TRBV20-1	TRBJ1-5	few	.	TGCAGTGCTAGAGCGACCACAGGGACCAATCAGCCCCAGCATTTT	CSARATTGTNQPQHF
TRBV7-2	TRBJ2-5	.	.	TGTGCCAGCAGCTTGGGGGGGCTCCATAACCAAGAGACCCAGTACTTC	CASSLGGLHNQETQYF
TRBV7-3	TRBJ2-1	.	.	TGTGCCAGCAGCCCATCAAGGGGGGCGGCGAGGTACAATGAGCAGTTCTTC	CASSPSRGAARYNEQFF
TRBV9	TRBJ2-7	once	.	TGTGCTTCTGAGGGAAGAACCTCCTACGAGCAGTACTTC	CASEGRTSYEQYF
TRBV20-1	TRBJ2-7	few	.	TGCAGTGCTAGAAAGAGCGTCCGCTCCTACGAGCAGTACTTC	CSARKSVRSYEQYF
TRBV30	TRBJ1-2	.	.	TGTGCCTGGAGTGAGGGCAATGGCTACACCTTC	CAWSEGNGYTF
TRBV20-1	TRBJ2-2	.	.	TGCAGTGTTAGAGATAAGAGTGGGGGACGGGAGCTGTTTTTT	CSVRDKSGGRELFF
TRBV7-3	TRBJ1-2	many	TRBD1	TGTGCCAGCAGCTTTAGGGCCCGGGACAGCTCTCCCCTCGGCTACACCTTC	CASSFRARDSSPLGYTF
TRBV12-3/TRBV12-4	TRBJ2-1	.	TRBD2	TGTGCCAGCACAACTAGCGGATCCTACAATGAGCAGTTCTTC	CASTTSGSYNEQFF
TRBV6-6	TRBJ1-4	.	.	TGTGCCAGTGTGGTTAATGAAAAACTGTTTTTT	CASVVNEKLFF
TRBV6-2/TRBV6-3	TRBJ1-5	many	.	TGTGCCAGCAGATCCGGTAGGGCTAGCAATCAGCCCCAGCATTTT	CASRSGRASNQPQHF